The TCR beta chain described here comes from a study of T cell changes during pregnancy in multiple sclerosis. Germline V gives CDR1 MNHEY, CDR2 SVGAGI. V gave up 6 bases and J gave up 7 bases; unmatched junction bases: 10. The CDR3 runs 14 residues. Sequenced by immunoSEQ multiplex PCR; TCRdb stores in-frame clones only, minus some. The sample consists of tens of thousands of clones, 92% of them appearing once. This clonotype was obtained from a female donor with multiple sclerosis, enrolled in a pregnancy study. The chain employs TRBV6-5 and TRBJ2-7; TRBD2 matches at 9 bases. Sequencing used peripheral blood, obtained in the first trimester of pregnancy. The CDR3 coding sequence is TGTGCCAGCAGGGAGACTAGCGGTATCGAGGAGCAGTACTTC. As protein: CASRETSGIEEQYF.